This paragraph reports one TCR beta chain. Allocation to cohorts depended on clinical history reported by the participants. This entry comes from a study of blood T cell repertoires in COVID-19. Overall study context: Acute and convalescent COVID-19 samples came from the United States, Italy and Spain. The analysed material was cDNA or gDNA that came from T cells, B-cell-depleted T cells, or PBMCs.

As processed by the authors: Reference gene primer amplification gave nucleated cell count estimates. Some clones are missing from TCRdb's copy, which holds only in-frame ones; the method was immunoSEQ multiplex PCR. V, J and clone size are those of that table, while D and trimming were read from the DNA. Of around 240,000 clones in the sample, 80% to 90% were seen once. This CDR3 contains 15 residues. Losses at the gene ends were 0 bases for V and 11 bases for J; bases not matched to a gene: 7. Germline-derived CDR1 and CDR2 are MNHEY and SMNVEV (reference sequence). The rearrangement links TRBV27 to TRBJ1-6, with TRBD1 matching over 7 bases. Source material: PBMCs or T cells enriched from blood (not recorded which). This TCR derives from a woman between 50 and 59 years old who had recovered from COVID-19. For the CDR3, the DNA is TGTGCCAGCAGTTTATCAAGACAGGGTCGGGCACCCCTCCACTTT. Translating it yields CASSLSRQGRAPLHF.